This entry lists 32 T cell receptor beta chains sequenced from one sample in a study of blood T cell repertoires in COVID-19. This table comes from immunoSEQ multiplex PCR, and its TCRdb copy is limited to in-frame clones, with some not included. The repertoire includes approximately 290,000 clones, 75% to 90% of them detected once, and 0.7% to 0.9% sits in the top ten. The specimen sequenced was peripheral blood. The source of these receptors is a man aged 25 to 40 with acute or convalescent COVID-19.

The chain carries TRBV28 and TRBJ2-4; perhaps TRBD1 as D (5 bases). Germline V gene sequence: CDR1 MDHEN, CDR2 SYDVKM. The CDR3 contains 13 residues. Trimming cost V 2 bases and J 11 bases, with 13 bases left between them. The CDR3 here is CASSLPTTGVQYF. CDR3 sequence (DNA): TGTGCCAGCAGTTTACCTACTACAGGAGTTCAGTACTTC. Filled out from reference TRBV28 and TRBJ2-4, the complete variable domain reads DVKVTQSSRYLVKRTGEKVFLECVQDMDHENMFWYRQDPGLGLRLIYFSYDVKMKEKGDIPEGYSVSREKKERFSLILESASTNQTSMYLCASSLPTTGVQYFGAGTRLSVL.

V gene TRBV19 combines with J gene TRBJ1-5; 7 positions match TRBD1. This CDR3 region has 16 residues. CDR1 is LNHDA and CDR2 is SQIVND in the germline V gene (reference sequence). Trimming took 7 bases from V and 0 from J; bases not matched to a gene: 9. For the CDR3, the DNA is TGTGCCAGTAACCCGAACAGGGGAGATAGCAATCAGCCCCAGCATTTT. Translation: CASNPNRGDSNQPQHF.

CDR3 residues: CASSFRQRNEKLFF. CDR3 DNA sequence: TGTGCCAGCAGTTTCCGACAGCGAAATGAAAAACTGTTTTTT. This chain connects TRBV27 to TRBJ1-4, with D maybe TRBD1 (5 bases). The CDR3 contains 14 residues. Trimming removed 3 bases at V and 5 bases at J, with 10 bases between. Germline V CDR1 and CDR2: MNHEY, SMNVEV (reference sequence).

V is TRBV27 and J is TRBJ2-7; possible D gene TRBD1, 5 bases. CDR3 length equals 13 residues. Germline V gives CDR1 MNHEY, CDR2 SMNVEV (reference sequence). V was clipped by 5 bases and J by 5 bases, with 13 bases between them. The CDR3 nucleotides read TGTGCCAGCAGTCCCTCCAGGGTTCACGAGCAGTACTTC. It encodes CASSPSRVHEQYF.

The J gene is TRBJ2-3, the V gene TRBV3-1 (or the pseudogene TRBV3-2); TRBD1 is a possible D gene (6 bases). Between the trimmed V and J ends, which lost 0 bases and 2 bases, there was a span of 15 bases. Germline V gives CDR1 LGHDT, CDR2 YNNKEL (reference sequence). The CDR3 length is 17 residues. CDR3 nucleotides: TGTGCCAGCAGCCAAGAAAGTCAGGGGACATCCACAGATACGCAGTATTTT. Its translation: CASSQESQGTSTDTQYF.

This clone was counted between two and nine times. The chain has TRBV19 and TRBJ2-1; 7 positions agree with TRBD2. J gave up 5 bases and V 8 bases, and 12 bases lay outside the gene matches. CDR3 size: 15 residues. Germline CDR1 LNHDA, CDR2 SQIVND (reference sequence). In DNA, the CDR3 is TGTGCCAGTTCTCAGGTCCGGGACTACCACAATGAGCAGTTCTTC. It translates to CASSQVRDYHNEQFF.

The rearrangement links TRBV2 to TRBJ2-1, with 12 bases lining up with TRBD2. V shed 5 bases, J shed 13 bases, and the junction held 6 bases outside the gene matches. The CDR3 loop spans 13 amino acids. Germline-derived CDR1 and CDR2 are SNHLY and FYNNEI. The CDR3 coding sequence is TGTGCCAGCAGTTTACTAGCGGGGGGAGTACAGTTCTTC. It encodes CASSLLAGGVQFF.

The chain carries TRBV28 and TRBJ1-2; D uncertain. This CDR3 region has 12 residues. Per the germline V gene, CDR1 is MDHEN and CDR2 is SYDVKM. Trimming removed 8 bases from V and 3 bases from J, with 10 bases in between. The DNA of the CDR3 is TGTGCCAGCTGCTGCGGGGACTATGGCTACACCTTC. Its translation is CASCCGDYGYTF.

The rearrangement links TRBV7-2 to TRBJ1-6; a weak D match, TRBD1 (6 bases). V lost 5 bases and J lost 10, with 15 bases in between. The CDR3 contains 14 residues. Germline V gives CDR1 SGHTA, CDR2 FQGNSA. Written as DNA, the CDR3 is TGTGCCAGCAGCCAACCGGGACATTTCTCACCCCTCCACTTT. It translates to CASSQPGHFSPLHF.

J is TRBJ2-7 and V is TRBV9, with TRBD1 matching 7 bases. With 4 bases clipped from V and 3 bases from J, the junction kept 7 bases outside the gene matches. This CDR3 is 14 amino acids long. The germline CDR1 and CDR2 sequences are SGDLS and YYNGEE. CDR3 region: CASSTGQTFYEQYF. DNA for the CDR3: TGTGCCAGCAGCACGGGACAGACCTTCTACGAGCAGTACTTC.

The count of this clone is one. The chain combines TRBV5-1 with TRBJ1-4; no clear D. V was shortened by 1 base and J by 1 base, with 14 bases between the two germline ends. The length of the CDR3 is 17 residues. The germline gives CDR1 SGHRS, CDR2 YFSETQ. CDR3 sequence: CASSLTPGFVTNEKLFF. CDR3 nucleotides: TGCGCCAGCAGCTTGACCCCGGGGTTTGTAACTAATGAAAAACTGTTTTTT.

This clone was counted a few times. This sequence joins TRBV7-6 and TRBJ1-6; TRBD1 agrees at 8 bases. Unmatched junction bases numbered 14, after V lost 5 bases and J lost 14 bases. This CDR3 contains 15 residues. Per the germline V gene, CDR1 is SGHVS and CDR2 is FNYEAQ. The DNA of the CDR3 is TGTGCCAGCAGCGTCAACACAGGGGGGTTGGGCACCCTCCACTTT. This gives the protein CASSVNTGGLGTLHF.

The CDR3 loop is CASSLMLGGASGYNEQFF. The CDR3 nucleotides read TGTGCCAGCAGCTTGATGCTCGGCGGGGCTAGCGGGTACAATGAGCAGTTCTTC. The chain has TRBV5-8 and TRBJ2-1; 8 nucleotides line up with TRBD2. Germline CDR1 is SGHTS and CDR2 is YDEGEE. The CDR3 is 18 amino acids. V trimming: 1 base; J trimming: 4 bases; junction bases outside the gene matches: 13.

The chain uses TRBV15 and TRBJ2-2; D uncertain. This CDR3 contains 15 residues. The V gene's germline CDR1 is LNHNV and CDR2 YYDKDF (reference sequence). The V gene lost 1 base and the J gene lost 0 bases, with 6 bases spanning the gap. CDR3 nucleotide sequence: TGTGCCACCAGCAGAGGTGAGGCGAACACCGGGGAGCTGTTTTTT. It encodes CATSRGEANTGELFF.

The rearrangement links TRBV28 to TRBJ2-7; weak D call: TRBD1 (5 bases). Trimming cost V 6 bases and J 2 bases, with 11 bases left between them. This CDR3 contains 13 residues. Germline lookup yields CDR1 MDHEN and CDR2 SYDVKM. CDR3 in amino acids: CASRLDTPYEQYF. The CDR3 nucleotides read TGTGCCAGCAGGCTGGACACCCCCTACGAGCAGTACTTC.

This clone was recorded once. The rearrangement uses TRBV29-1 and TRBJ1-4; possibly TRBD1 for D (5 bases). Trimming took off 4 bases at V and 5 bases at J, with 8 bases between the two ends. Germline values: CDR1 SQVTM, CDR2 ANQGSEA. CDR3 length: 12 amino acids. The CDR3 nucleotides are TGCAGCGTTGCAGGGCCCAATGAAAAACTGTTTTTT. Translating it yields CSVAGPNEKLFF.

The chain employs TRBV2 and TRBJ1-3; the match to TRBD1 covers 7 bases. Germline-derived CDR1 and CDR2 are SNHLY and FYNNEI. This CDR3 has 15 amino acids. V was pared by 8 bases and J by 2 bases, with 9 bases of the junction left unmatched. CDR3 nucleotide sequence: TGTGCCAGCCGGAAACAGGGGCTTGCTGGAAACACCATATATTTT. The encoded protein is CASRKQGLAGNTIYF. The whole variable domain, filled in from reference TRBV2 and TRBJ1-3, reads EPEVTQTPSHQVTQMGQEVILRCVPISNHLYFYWYRQILGQKVEFLVSFYNNEISEKSEIFDDQFSVERPDGSNFTLKIRSTKLEDSAMYFCASRKQGLAGNTIYFGEGSWLTVV.

CDR3 sequence: CASSPRTSRNEQFF. For the CDR3, the DNA is TGTGCCAGTAGTCCCCGGACTAGTAGGAATGAGCAGTTCTTC. The V gene is TRBV19, the J gene TRBJ2-1; 7 bases agree with TRBD2. The CDR3 has 14 amino acids. Germline CDR1 and CDR2: LNHDA and SQIVND (reference sequence). Trimming removed 5 bases from V and 7 bases from J; junction bases left unmatched: 8.

The chain has TRBV10-3 and TRBJ2-5; TRBD1 matches 7 bases. J lost 2 bases, V lost 0 bases, and 3 bases had no gene match. CDR3 length: 15 residues. Germline assignment: CDR1 ENHRY and CDR2 SYGVKD. In DNA, the CDR3 is TGTGCCATCAGTGAGTCGGGGGACAGACAAGAGACCCAGTACTTC. Its protein product is CAISESGDRQETQYF.

This clone appeared a few times. The J gene is TRBJ1-4, the V gene TRBV28, with a possible D match to TRBD1 (5 bases). The CDR3 consists of 13 residues. In germline, CDR1 is MDHEN, CDR2 SYDVKM. V was cut by 5 bases and J by 8 bases, with 12 bases left in between. For the CDR3, the DNA is TGTGCCAGCAGTGGACATTCTGGGGAAAAACTGTTTTTT. Amino acids: CASSGHSGEKLFF.

The gene calls are TRBV2 and TRBJ1-5; the match to TRBD1 covers 11 bases. V lost 8 bases to trimming and J lost 1 base; unmatched junction nucleotides: 4. The CDR3 runs to 15 residues. Germline lookup yields CDR1 SNHLY and CDR2 FYNNEI. In DNA, the CDR3 is TGTGCCAGCGTGGGACAGGGGGGCAGCAATCAGCCCCAGCATTTT. This sequence encodes CASVGQGGSNQPQHF.

J is TRBJ1-2 and V is TRBV6-1; D not certain. CDR3 size: 16 residues. Trimming shortened V by 3 bases and J by 0 bases, and 14 bases separated the two germline ends. Germline assignment: CDR1 MNHNS and CDR2 SASEGT. The CDR3 DNA follows: TGTGCCAGCAGTGAGATTGGACGGGGAGCTAACTATGGCTACACCTTC. This encodes CASSEIGRGANYGYTF.

V and J are TRBV9 and TRBJ2-1; 10 bases fit TRBD2. V was clipped by 0 bases and J by 3 bases; unmatched bases: 6. The CDR3 is 17 amino acids. Germline V gene lookup returns CDR1 SGDLS and CDR2 YYNGEE. This chain's CDR3 is CASSVGQRGGGYNEQFF. For the CDR3, the DNA is TGTGCCAGCAGCGTAGGGCAGCGGGGGGGCGGCTACAATGAGCAGTTCTTC.

This rearrangement joins TRBV5-1 to TRBJ2-7; D is undetermined. Trimming shortened V by 0 bases and J by 6 bases, and 10 bases separated the two germline ends. There are 13 residues in the CDR3. Germline loops: CDR1 SGHRS, CDR2 YFSETQ. CDR3 nucleotides: TGCGCCAGCAGCTTGGCCCTTAGTGGCGAGCAGTACTTC. Translating gives CASSLALSGEQYF. The full variable domain, in which reference TRBV5-1 and TRBJ2-7 provide the parts outside the CDR3, is KAGVTQTPRYLIKTRGQQVTLSCSPISGHRSVSWYQQTPGQGLQFLFEYFSETQRNKGNFPGRFSGRQFSNSRSEMNVSTLELGDSALYLCASSLALSGEQYFGPGTRLTVT.

The rearrangement links TRBV9 to TRBJ1-2, with 11 nucleotides matching TRBD1. The CDR3 covers 17 residues. V was pared by 3 bases and J by 5 bases, with 12 bases of the junction left unmatched. The V gene's germline CDR1 is SGDLS and CDR2 YYNGEE. CDR3: CASSGYRTGGAGYGYTF. The CDR3 DNA reads TGTGCCAGCAGCGGATATAGGACAGGGGGCGCGGGTTATGGCTACACCTTC.

The chain combines TRBV28 with TRBJ1-1, with unresolved D. The V end lost 1 base, the J end lost 3 bases, and 9 bases lay between the germline ends. The germline V gene encodes CDR1 MDHEN and CDR2 SYDVKM. The CDR3 is 14 residues long. CDR3: CASSLFSIHTEAFF. The CDR3 DNA follows: TGTGCCAGCAGTTTATTTAGTATTCACACTGAAGCTTTCTTT.

The V gene is TRBV5-8, the J gene TRBJ2-3; unclear D gene. This CDR3 spans 11 amino acids. V lost 1 base to trimming and J lost 6 bases, with 3 bases between them. CDR1 and CDR2 (germline): SGHTS, YDEGEE. The CDR3 coding sequence is TGTGCCAGCAGCTTGTCGGATACGCAGTATTTT. It yields the protein CASSLSDTQYF.

CDR3 sequence: CSVKPGTRAETQYF. The CDR3 DNA follows: TGCAGCGTCAAGCCCGGGACTAGAGCCGAGACCCAGTACTTC. The chain joins TRBV29-1 to TRBJ2-5; 8 bases agree with TRBD2. Germline V gene data show CDR1 as SQVTM and CDR2 as ANQGSEA. This CDR3 has 14 residues. The junction had 11 bases not matched to a gene; V was cut back by 6 bases and J by 5 bases.

Here the CDR3 DNA reads TGTGCCAGTATTGGCGGACAGGGCTACACTGAAGCTTTCTTT. This sequence encodes CASIGGQGYTEAFF. This sequence joins TRBV19 and TRBJ1-1; 8 bases map to TRBD1. Germline CDR1 LNHDA, CDR2 SQIVND (reference sequence). The trim removed 7 bases at V and 3 bases at J, leaving 7 bases unmatched. The CDR3 is 14 amino acids.

The chain uses TRBV28 and TRBJ1-6, with 8 bases identical to TRBD1. Trimming at V came to 4 bases and at J to 6 bases, leaving 2 bases not matched to a gene. The CDR3 spans 14 residues. The germline V gene encodes CDR1 MDHEN and CDR2 SYDVKM. CDR3 DNA: TGTGCCAGCAGTTCCAGGGGGCGTAATTCACCCCTCCACTTT. Translating gives CASSSRGRNSPLHF.

The J gene is TRBJ1-1, the V gene TRBV5-1, with 7 nucleotides matching TRBD1. V lost 4 bases to trimming and J lost 6 bases; unmatched junction nucleotides: 12. The CDR3 runs 15 residues. Germline CDR1 reads SGHRS; CDR2 reads YFSETQ. CDR3 region: CASSLRQGEYAEAFF. In DNA, the CDR3 is TGCGCCAGCAGCCTACGACAGGGTGAATACGCTGAAGCTTTCTTT.

The V gene is TRBV28, the J gene TRBJ1-6; possibly TRBD1 for D (6 bases). Germline assignment: CDR1 MDHEN and CDR2 SYDVKM. The CDR3 runs to 13 residues. Trimming pared 6 bases from V and 6 bases from J, leaving 9 bases between. The chain's CDR3 is CASRTGINSPLHF. The CDR3 DNA follows: TGTGCCAGCAGGACAGGTATTAATTCACCCCTCCACTTT.